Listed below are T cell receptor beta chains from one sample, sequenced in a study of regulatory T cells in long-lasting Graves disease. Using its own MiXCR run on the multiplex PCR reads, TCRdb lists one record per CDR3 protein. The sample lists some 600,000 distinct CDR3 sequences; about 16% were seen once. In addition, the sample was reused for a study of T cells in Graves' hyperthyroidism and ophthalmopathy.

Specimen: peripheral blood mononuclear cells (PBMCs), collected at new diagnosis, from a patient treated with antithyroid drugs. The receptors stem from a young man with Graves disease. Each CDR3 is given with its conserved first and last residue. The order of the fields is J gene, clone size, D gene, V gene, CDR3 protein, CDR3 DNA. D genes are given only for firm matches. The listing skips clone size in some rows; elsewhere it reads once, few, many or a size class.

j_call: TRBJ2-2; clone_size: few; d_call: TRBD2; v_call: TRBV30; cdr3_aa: CAWTRTSAGELFF; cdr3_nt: TGTGCCTGGACCCGGACTAGTGCCGGGGAGCTGTTTTTT
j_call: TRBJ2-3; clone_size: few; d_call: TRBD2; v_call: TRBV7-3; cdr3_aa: CASSLGASGTISTDTQYF; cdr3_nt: TGTGCCAGCAGCTTAGGGGCTAGCGGGACCATAAGCACAGATACGCAGTATTTT
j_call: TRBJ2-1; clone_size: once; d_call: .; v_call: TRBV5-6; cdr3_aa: CASSRDFNEQFF; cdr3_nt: TGTGCCAGCAGCCGGGACTTCAATGAGCAGTTCTTC
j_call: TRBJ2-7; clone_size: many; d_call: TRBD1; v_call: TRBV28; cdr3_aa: CASSPYRGAYEQYF; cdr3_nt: TGTGCCAGCAGTCCTTACAGGGGGGCCTACGAGCAGTACTTC
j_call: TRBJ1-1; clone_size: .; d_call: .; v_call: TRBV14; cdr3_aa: CASSQRVGNTEAFF; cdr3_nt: TGTGCCAGCAGCCAGAGAGTCGGGAACACTGAAGCTTTCTTT
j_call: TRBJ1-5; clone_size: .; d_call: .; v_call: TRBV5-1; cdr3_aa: CASSVDPSHPQHF; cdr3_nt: TGTGCCAGCAGCGTAGACCCGAGCCATCCCCAGCATTTT
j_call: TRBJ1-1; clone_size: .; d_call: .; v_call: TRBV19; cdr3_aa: CASSPSPFGTEAFF; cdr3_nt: TGTGCCAGTAGTCCCTCACCGTTCGGCACTGAAGCTTTCTTT
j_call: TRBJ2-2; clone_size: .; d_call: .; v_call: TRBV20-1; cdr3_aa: CSARPGRNTGELFF; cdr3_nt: TGCAGTGCTCGGCCGGGTCGCAACACCGGGGAGCTGTTTTTT
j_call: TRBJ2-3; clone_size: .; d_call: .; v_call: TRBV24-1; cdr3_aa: CATSGGGTDTQYF; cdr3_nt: TGTGCCACCAGTGGCGGAGGCACAGATACGCAGTATTTT
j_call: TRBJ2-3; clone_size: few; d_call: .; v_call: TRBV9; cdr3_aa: CASSPTARSTDTQYF; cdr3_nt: TGTGCCAGCAGCCCAACCGCTCGTAGCACAGATACGCAGTATTTT
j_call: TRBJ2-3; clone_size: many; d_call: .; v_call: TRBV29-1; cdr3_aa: CSVRPGPYSNTQYF; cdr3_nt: TGCAGCGTGCGACCGGGACCCTATTCAAATACGCAGTATTTT
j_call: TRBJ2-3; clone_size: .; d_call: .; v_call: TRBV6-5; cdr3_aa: CASSYSPRSLDTQYF; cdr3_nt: TGTGCCAGCAGTTACAGCCCCCGGTCATTAGATACGCAGTATTTT
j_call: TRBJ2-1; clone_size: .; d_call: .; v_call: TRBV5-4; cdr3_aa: CASSASRVSGYNEQFF; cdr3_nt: TGTGCCAGCAGCGCGTCGCGGGTGTCGGGCTACAATGAGCAGTTCTTC
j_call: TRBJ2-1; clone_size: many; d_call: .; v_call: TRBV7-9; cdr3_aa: CASSGGEQFF; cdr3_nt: TGTGCCAGCAGTGGGGGAGAGCAGTTCTTC
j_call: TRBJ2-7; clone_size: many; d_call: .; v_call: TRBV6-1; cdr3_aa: CASSVRLTYEQYF; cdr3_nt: TGTGCCAGCAGTGTCAGACTCACCTACGAGCAGTACTTC
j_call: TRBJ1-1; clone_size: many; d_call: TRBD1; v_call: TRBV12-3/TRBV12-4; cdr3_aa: CASSRGQLNTEAFF; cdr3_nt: TGTGCCAGCAGCCGGGGACAGTTGAACACTGAAGCTTTCTTT
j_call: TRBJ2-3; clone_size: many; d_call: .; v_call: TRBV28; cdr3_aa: CASTPSGTDTQYF; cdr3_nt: TGTGCCAGCACCCCAAGCGGGACAGATACGCAGTATTTT
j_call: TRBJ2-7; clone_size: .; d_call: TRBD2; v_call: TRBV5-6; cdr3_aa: CASSWGLAAASF; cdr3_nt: TGTGCCAGCAGCTGGGGACTAGCGGCTGCCTCGTTC
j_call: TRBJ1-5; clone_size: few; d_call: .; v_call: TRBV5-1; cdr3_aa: CASSLAVGSQPQHF; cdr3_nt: TGCGCCAGCAGCTTGGCGGTTGGAAGTCAGCCCCAGCATTTT
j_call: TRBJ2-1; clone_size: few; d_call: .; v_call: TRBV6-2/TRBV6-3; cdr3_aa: CASSYGARGAEQFF; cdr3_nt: TGTGCCAGCAGTTACGGTGCCCGGGGCGCTGAGCAGTTCTTC
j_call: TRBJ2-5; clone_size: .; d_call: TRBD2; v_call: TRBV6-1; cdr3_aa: CASSGGGLAGGETQYF; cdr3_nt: TGTGCCAGCAGTGGGGGAGGGCTAGCGGGAGGAGAGACCCAGTACTTC
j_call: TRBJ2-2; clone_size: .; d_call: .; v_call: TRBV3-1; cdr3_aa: CASSHPGGVAGELFF; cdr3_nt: TGTGCCAGCAGCCATCCGGGCGGGGTTGCCGGGGAGCTGTTTTTT
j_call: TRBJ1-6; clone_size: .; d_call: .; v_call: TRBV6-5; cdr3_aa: CASSYSAANSPLHF; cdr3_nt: TGTGCCAGCAGTTACTCGGCCGCTAATTCACCCCTCCACTTT
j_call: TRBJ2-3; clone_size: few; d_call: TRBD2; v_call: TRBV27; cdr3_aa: CASSTRLAEYTDTQYF; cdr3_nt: TGTGCCAGCAGTACCCGACTAGCGGAATACACAGATACGCAGTATTTT
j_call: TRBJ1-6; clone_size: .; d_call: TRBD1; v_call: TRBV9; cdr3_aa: CASSDSGTGWNSPLHF; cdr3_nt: TGTGCCAGCAGCGACTCCGGGACAGGGTGGAATTCACCCCTCCACTTT
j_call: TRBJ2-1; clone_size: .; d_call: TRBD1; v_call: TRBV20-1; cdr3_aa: CSASRGRWYNEQFF; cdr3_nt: TGCAGTGCCAGTAGGGGGCGGTGGTACAATGAGCAGTTCTTC
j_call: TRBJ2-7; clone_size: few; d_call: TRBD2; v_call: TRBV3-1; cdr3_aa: CASSQGAGGRRRYEQYF; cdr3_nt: TGTGCCAGCAGCCAAGGGGCGGGCGGGAGGCGTCGCTACGAGCAGTACTTC
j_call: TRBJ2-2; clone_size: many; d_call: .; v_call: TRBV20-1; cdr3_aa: CSARVSENTGELFF; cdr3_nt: TGCAGTGCTAGAGTTTCGGAGAACACCGGGGAGCTGTTTTTT
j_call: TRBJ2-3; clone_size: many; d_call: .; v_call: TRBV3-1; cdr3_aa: CASRSHRDADTQYF; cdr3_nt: TGTGCCAGCAGGAGTCACCGGGACGCAGATACGCAGTATTTT